A single sample gave rise to the 3 T cell receptor beta chains below, sequenced in a study of cytomegalovirus exposure and HLA in healthy donors. PCR amplification relied on 60 Vbeta primers (plus 13 Jbeta primers). Using immunoSEQ multiplex PCR, the repertoire was profiled, and TCRdb retains in-frame clones only, with some absent. The data contain over 150,000 clones, more than 75% of them singletons. Source material: PBMCs. Receptors originate from a man younger than 35 in good health and CMV-seropositive.

This chain joins TRBV7-2 and TRBJ1-5; D uncertain. CDR3 size: 13 residues. V lost 3 bases and J lost 4, with 7 bases in between. Germline assignment: CDR1 SGHTA and CDR2 FQGNSA. DNA of the CDR3: TGTGCCAGCAGCTTTACAGAAAATCAGCCCCAGCATTTT. It is translated as CASSFTENQPQHF.

V usage is TRBV29-1 and J usage is TRBJ2-7; TRBD1 agrees at 11 bases. The CDR3 extends over 14 amino acids. Germline CDR1 SQVTM, CDR2 ANQGSEA. V was pared by 5 bases and J by 5 bases, with 8 bases of the junction left unmatched. For the CDR3, the DNA is TGCAGCGTTAAACCGGGACAGGGGGTCCACGAGCAGTACTTC. It encodes CSVKPGQGVHEQYF.

This chain joins TRBV6-1 and TRBJ1-2; possibly TRBD1 for D (6 bases). V gave up 6 bases and J gave up 10 bases, with 15 bases separating them. Germline V gene sequence: CDR1 MNHNS, CDR2 SASEGT. CDR3 length equals 12 residues. The CDR3 protein is CASSTTGGLYTF. The CDR3 nucleotides read TGTGCCAGCAGCACGACAGGCGGTCTCTACACCTTC.